Below are 10 T cell receptor beta chains sequenced from a single sample in a study of PD-1 blockade in classical Hodgkin lymphoma. Every patient relapsed after autologous stem cell transplantation, and brentuximab vedotin exposure varied. Profiling relied on immunoSEQ multiplex PCR, and the TCRdb table lists in-frame clones only, not all of them. This repertoire shows about 22,000 clones, approximately 80% found once; its top ten account for roughly 8%. Sequencing was performed on peripheral blood mononuclear cells (PBMCs), taken before the second cycle of nivolumab. The receptors come from a human donor with classical Hodgkin lymphoma.

This clone has a handful of counts. CDR3 region: CASSPTWANTEAFF. The CDR3 DNA reads TGTGCCAGCAGCCCTACGTGGGCAAACACTGAAGCTTTCTTT. The V call is TRBV4-2, the J call TRBJ1-1; D uncertain. Germline V gene data show CDR1 as LGHNA and CDR2 as YNFKEQ. The CDR3 loop spans 14 amino acids. V lost 4 bases and J lost 2, with 11 bases in between.

The chain has TRBV5-1 and TRBJ2-3; TRBD2 matches 8 bases. There are 14 residues in the CDR3. With 4 bases clipped from V and 3 bases from J, the junction kept 4 bases outside the gene matches. The germline gives CDR1 SGHRS, CDR2 YFSETQ. In DNA, the CDR3 is TGCGCCAGCAGCCAAGCGGGAGTGACAGATACGCAGTATTTT. Translating gives CASSQAGVTDTQYF. The full variable domain, with the rest looked up from reference TRBV5-1 and TRBJ2-3, is KAGVTQTPRYLIKTRGQQVTLSCSPISGHRSVSWYQQTPGQGLQFLFEYFSETQRNKGNFPGRFSGRQFSNSRSEMNVSTLELGDSALYLCASSQAGVTDTQYFGPGTRLTVL.

The V call is TRBV29-1, the J call TRBJ2-1, with 8 nucleotides matching TRBD2. Looked up from germline, CDR1 is SQVTM and CDR2 is ANQGSEA. This CDR3 comprises 17 residues. With 4 bases clipped from V and 1 base from J, the junction kept 12 bases outside the gene matches. The CDR3 coding sequence is TGCAGCGTTGCGGGATCGGGGGAGCGGGAGTCCTACAATGAGCAGTTCTTC. Amino acid sequence: CSVAGSGERESYNEQFF.

This rearrangement joins TRBV7-2 to TRBJ2-5; 12 bases match TRBD2. The CDR3 runs 15 residues. In germline, CDR1 is SGHTA, CDR2 FQGNSA. V shed 3 bases and J 5 bases; nucleotides not matched to a gene: 4. CDR3 DNA: TGTGCCAGCAGCTTGGGGACTAGCGGGTTGGAGACCCAGTACTTC. Encoded protein: CASSLGTSGLETQYF.

The chain joins TRBV9 to TRBJ1-4, with D unresolved. V dropped 0 bases and J dropped 5 bases, with 14 bases sitting between them. The germline V gene encodes CDR1 SGDLS and CDR2 YYNGEE. The CDR3 has 16 amino acids. DNA for the CDR3: TGTGCCAGCAGCGTAGAGCCCCAAGGAGGGAATGAAAAACTGTTTTTT. As protein: CASSVEPQGGNEKLFF.

The V and J genes are TRBV15 and TRBJ1-4, with D tentatively TRBD1 (5 bases). The CDR3 spans 15 residues. V lost 1 base and J lost 8, with 14 bases in between. The germline V gene encodes CDR1 LNHNV and CDR2 YYDKDF (reference sequence). Written as DNA, the CDR3 is TGTGCCACCAGCAGAGTAGGCAGGGTTGGGGAAAAACTGTTTTTT. Translating gives CATSRVGRVGEKLFF.

The rearrangement links TRBV4-1 to TRBJ2-3; TRBD2 matches 8 bases. The germline CDR1 and CDR2 sequences are MGHRA and YSYEKL. The trim removed 1 base at V and 2 bases at J, leaving 5 bases unmatched. The CDR3 is 16 amino acids. The CDR3 region is CASSQGASGFTDTQYF. The CDR3 coding sequence is TGCGCCAGCAGCCAAGGGGCTAGCGGGTTCACAGATACGCAGTATTTT.

Only a few counts were recorded for this clone. CDR3 region: CASKDDLTGELFF. The CDR3 DNA reads as TGCGCCAGCAAGGACGACCTCACCGGGGAGCTGTTTTTT. The chain combines TRBV4-1 with TRBJ2-2; D not certain. CDR1 and CDR2 from the germline V gene are MGHRA and YSYEKL. The ends were cut back, 7 bases at V and 4 bases at J, with 10 bases in the middle. The CDR3 runs to 13 residues.

The chain employs TRBV10-2 and TRBJ2-1, with 8 nucleotides matching TRBD2. The germline V gene encodes CDR1 WSHSY and CDR2 SAAADI. After removal of 0 bases from V and 4 bases from J, the junction contained 5 bases not matched to a gene. The CDR3 has 16 residues. The CDR3 nucleotides are TGCGCCAGCAGTGAGTCGTTAGCGGGGCGTTACAATGAGCAGTTCTTC. Protein: CASSESLAGRYNEQFF.

This sequence joins TRBV6-5 and TRBJ2-7; 9 bases agree with TRBD2. The length of the CDR3 is 14 residues. Trimming removed 2 bases from V and 4 bases from J; junction bases left unmatched: 3. Germline V CDR1 and CDR2: MNHEY, SVGAGI. CDR3 DNA: TGTGCCAGCAGTTACGGAAGCGGGAGGTACGAGCAGTACTTC. It specifies CASSYGSGRYEQYF.